This TCR beta chain was sequenced in a study of T cell changes during pregnancy in multiple sclerosis (dated by TCRdb to between 2018 and 2021). In terms of the full investigation: The study examined how the T cell repertoire changed over the course of pregnancy in women with multiple sclerosis.

Concerning this clone itself: Its antigen remains undetermined. No base quality values were provided; no much bigger clone lies one nucleotide off.

From the cysteine through the phenylalanine, the CDR3 covers 16 amino acids. The entry retains the CDR3 DNA only, 48 bases that are in frame from base 1. CDR1 SGHVS and CDR2 FNYEAQ are derived from the germline V gene. Trimming takes 1 base from V and 5 bases from J, and the germline ends sit 15 bases apart. Preparation of the library involved the immunoSEQ multiplex PCR assay. TCRdb carries this immuneACCESS record with in-frame sequences only. Its versions omit some clonotypes, under half of them owing to an unresolved V gene in the studies checked, with the rest unexplained. The sample yields 40,000 or so clones; less than 95% were counted once. The leading ten clones occupy approximately 9.1% of the sample.

The sample consisted of CD8+ T cells from peripheral blood mononuclear cells, taken in the first trimester of pregnancy. The receptor comes from a female donor with multiple sclerosis, enrolled in a pregnancy study. The sequence is built from TRBV7-6 and TRBJ2-1, and perhaps TRBD2 as D gene, on 6 matching bases. In nucleotides, the sequence is TGTGCCAGCAGCTTAGTGGACGTTCGGAGGGACAATGAGCAGTTCTTC. This codes for CASSLVDVRRDNEQFF.